The source of this T cell receptor beta chain is a study of blood T cell repertoires in COVID-19. Germline-derived CDR1 and CDR2 are LNHDA and SQIVND (reference sequence). Trimming at V came to 9 bases and at J to 1 base, leaving 12 bases not matched to a gene. The CDR3 is made up of 16 amino acids. Sequencing was performed with immunoSEQ multiplex PCR; in TCRdb, only in-frame clones are kept and a portion is missing. The sample consists of roughly 220,000 clones, approximately 86% of them appearing once. This rearrangement joins TRBV19 to TRBJ2-3; 8 bases are shared with TRBD2. The sequence was obtained from a man aged 55 to 69 with acute or convalescent COVID-19. Sequenced input: peripheral blood. CDR3 nucleotide sequence: TGTGCCAGCCGTCGGTCTAGCGGGCTCCGCACAGATACGCAGTATTTT. Its translation is CASRRSSGLRTDTQYF.